This T cell receptor beta chain was recorded in a study of T-cell reconstitution after alpha-beta-depleted transplantation in children. Study-level findings and limits: T-cell counts and diversity at one year following transplant were attributed mainly to newly produced T cells.

Note on this clonotype: What it binds is not known.

Preparation of the TCRbeta library was carried out with unique molecular identifiers. TCRdb passed the PCR reads through MiXCR, listing each CDR3 protein once. The sample includes about 78,000 distinct CDR3 sequences, roughly 14% of them seen just once. CDR1 and CDR2 from the germline V gene are SNHLY and FYNNEI. V was clipped by 2 bases and J by 0 bases, with 8 bases between them. The length of the CDR3 is 15 residues. V gene TRBV2 combines with J gene TRBJ2-1; D remains unclear. The sequence derives from a male patient aged 2-10 years who had a stem cell transplant for acute lymphoblastic leukemia, so the T cells may come from the graft donor. This specimen consisted of PBMCs, mostly from graft donor cells, obtained 180 days after TCRalphabeta/CD19-depleted stem cell transplant. CDR3 coding DNA: TGTGCCAGCAGTGAAAGCCCTAGCTCCTACAATGAGCAGTTCTTC. Protein: CASSESPSSYNEQFF.